Sequencing of this T cell receptor (beta chain) was carried out in a study of low-dose radiotherapy and immunotherapy resistance in tumors. Study summary: For Cohort 1, fractions of 0.5 Gy were given every 2 weeks, reaching 6.5 Gy overall. Treatment of Cohort 2 consisted of 1 Gy per fraction every two weeks, amounting to 13 Gy over 26 weeks. One day prior to radiation and immunotherapy, intravenous cyclophosphamide at 200 mg/m2 was given, repeated every two weeks.

In its sample, this clonotype was seen many times. V dropped 0 bases and J dropped 5 bases, with 11 bases sitting between them. The CDR3 loop spans 15 amino acids. The germline gives CDR1 LGHDT, CDR2 YNNKEL (reference sequence). TRAV- and TRBV-specific primers, spanning alpha and beta chains, primed first-strand cDNA. Amplification, which lasted approximately 20 PCR cycles, used a constant-region primer and V-primer adapter to amplify TCRs. Using its own MiXCR run on the reads, TCRdb lists one record per CDR3 protein. This sample yields tens of thousands of distinct CDR3 sequences, of which under 9.5% are seen a single time; about 1% belongs to the top ten. Time point in this sample: before trial treatment. As a condition of eligibility, patients had advanced solid tumors lacking tumor-infiltrating lymphocytes.

The receptor comes from a male donor with prostate cancer. The sample consisted of PBMCs, taken before treatment. This chain joins TRBV3-1 and TRBJ2-1; no clear D. The DNA of the CDR3 is TGTGCCAGCAGCCAAGATCCGGGCCATCACAATGAGCAGTTCTTC. This codes for CASSQDPGHHNEQFF.